What follows is one T cell receptor (beta chain) and its context. The record originates from a study of blood T cell repertoires in COVID-19. J lost 1 base, V lost 2 bases, and 9 bases had no gene match. Germline CDR1 reads SGHRS; CDR2 reads YFSETQ. This CDR3 contains 18 residues. The method was immunoSEQ multiplex PCR; TCRdb's version includes in-frame clones alone and lacks a portion of them. The sample comprises under 250,000 clones, roughly 80% of which are singletons, and 7.9% rests with the top ten. This sequence originates from a woman of 80 years or more with acute or convalescent COVID-19. Input material: peripheral blood. The chain recombines TRBV5-1 with TRBJ2-1, with TRBD2 matching over 10 bases. The CDR3 bases are TGCGCCAGCAGCTTACCTAGCGGGAGTCGGGGTTCCTACAATGAGCAGTTCTTC. Residues: CASSLPSGSRGSYNEQFF.